These T cell receptor beta chains were read from a single sample in a study of blood T cell repertoires in COVID-19. Profiling relied on immunoSEQ multiplex PCR, and the TCRdb table lists in-frame clones only, not all of them. The sample carries over 150,000 clones, over 70% recorded once. Sequencing was carried out using PBMCs or T cells enriched from blood (not recorded which). These receptor sequences come from a woman aged 60-70 years who had recovered from COVID-19. Both conserved end residues are part of each CDR3. Fields, in order: clone size, V gene, J gene, D gene, CDR3 protein, CDR3 DNA. The D gene is left open where the match is weak. Part of the rows lack a size; the others show once, few, many or a class for expanded clones.

size: -; V: TRBV7-9; J: TRBJ2-7; D: TRBD1; CDR3: CASSPPGQEYEQYF; DNA: TGTGCCAGCAGCCCTCCGGGACAGGAATACGAGCAGTACTTC
size: -; V: TRBV7-8; J: TRBJ1-1; D: TRBD1; CDR3: CASGQGLNTEAFF; DNA: TGTGCCAGCGGACAGGGCTTGAACACTGAAGCTTTCTTT
size: -; V: TRBV28; J: TRBJ1-2; D: TRBD1; CDR3: CASSLGTGLGSSYGYTF; DNA: TGTGCCAGCAGTTTGGGGACAGGGCTCGGGAGCTCCTATGGCTACACCTTC
size: -; V: TRBV2; J: TRBJ1-2; D: TRBD1; CDR3: CASGGQGLYYGYTF; DNA: TGTGCCAGCGGTGGACAGGGGCTATACTATGGCTACACCTTC
size: -; V: TRBV27; J: TRBJ1-6; D: TRBD1; CDR3: CASRPPPNRGHSPLHF; DNA: TGTGCCAGCAGACCCCCCCCCAACAGGGGGCATTCACCCCTCCACTTT
size: -; V: TRBV24-1; J: TRBJ1-5; D: -; CDR3: CATGAVSNQPQHF; DNA: TGTGCCACAGGGGCAGTATCGAATCAGCCCCAGCATTTT
size: -; V: TRBV6-5; J: TRBJ2-7; D: TRBD1; CDR3: CASHGQGADEQYF; DNA: TGTGCCAGCCACGGACAGGGGGCGGACGAGCAGTACTTC
size: -; V: TRBV2; J: TRBJ1-4; D: TRBD1; CDR3: CASTILDRGGEKLFF; DNA: TGTGCCAGCACCATCCTCGACAGGGGGGGGGAAAAACTGTTTTTT
size: -; V: TRBV2; J: TRBJ1-2; D: TRBD1; CDR3: CASIRDRGNNGYTF; DNA: TGTGCCAGCATCCGGGACAGGGGAAATAATGGCTACACCTTC
size: -; V: TRBV14; J: TRBJ1-1; D: -; CDR3: CASRRGAGNTEAFF; DNA: TGTGCCAGCAGGCGGGGGGCGGGTAACACTGAAGCTTTCTTT
size: few; V: TRBV7-9; J: TRBJ2-7; D: -; CDR3: CASSLNGPYEQYF; DNA: TGTGCCAGCAGCTTAAACGGTCCCTACGAGCAGTACTTC
size: -; V: TRBV19; J: TRBJ2-2; D: TRBD1; CDR3: CASSGWDRGLTGELFF; DNA: TGTGCCAGTAGTGGGTGGGACAGGGGGCTCACCGGGGAGCTGTTTTTT
size: -; V: TRBV3-1/TRBV3-2; J: TRBJ1-5; D: -; CDR3: CASSQASKGGGNQPQHF; DNA: TGTGCCAGCAGCCAGGCATCGAAGGGGGGGGGCAATCAGCCCCAGCATTTT
size: once; V: TRBV5-6; J: TRBJ1-6; D: -; CDR3: CASSLWGGYNSPLHF; DNA: TGTGCCAGCAGCCTCTGGGGGGGCTATAATTCACCCCTCCACTTT
size: few; V: TRBV5-1; J: TRBJ2-3; D: TRBD1; CDR3: CASSSRTGSTDTQYF; DNA: TGCGCCAGCAGCTCTCGGACAGGGAGCACAGATACGCAGTATTTT
size: few; V: TRBV4-1; J: TRBJ2-2; D: -; CDR3: CASSQRGGTTGELFF; DNA: TGCGCCAGCAGCCAAAGGGGGGGTACGACCGGGGAGCTGTTTTTT
size: -; V: TRBV30; J: TRBJ1-3; D: TRBD1; CDR3: CAWSVPGTGPPGNTIYF; DNA: TGTGCCTGGAGTGTACCAGGGACAGGACCTCCCGGAAACACCATATATTTT
size: many; V: TRBV10-3; J: TRBJ2-7; D: -; CDR3: CAISESTGLRNEQYF; DNA: TGTGCCATCAGTGAGTCGACAGGTCTGAGGAACGAGCAGTACTTC
size: many; V: TRBV27; J: TRBJ2-4; D: -; CDR3: CASSFSPPAKNIQYF; DNA: TGTGCCAGCAGTTTTAGCCCCCCAGCCAAAAACATTCAGTACTTC
size: -; V: TRBV29-1; J: TRBJ1-1; D: -; CDR3: CSVSGTLNTEAFF; DNA: TGCAGCGTTAGCGGGACGCTGAACACTGAAGCTTTCTTT
size: -; V: TRBV27; J: TRBJ2-1; D: -; CDR3: CASSLSGTGQFF; DNA: TGTGCCAGCAGTTTATCTGGAACAGGGCAGTTCTTC
size: once; V: TRBV7-9; J: TRBJ2-1; D: -; CDR3: CASSLALRSSYNEQFF; DNA: TGTGCCAGCAGCTTAGCTCTAAGGAGCTCCTACAATGAGCAGTTCTTC
size: -; V: TRBV18; J: TRBJ2-3; D: -; CDR3: CASTGQSTDTQYF; DNA: TGTGCCAGCACCGGACAGAGCACAGATACGCAGTATTTT
size: -; V: TRBV5-4; J: TRBJ2-7; D: TRBD1; CDR3: CASTPGTGSEQYF; DNA: TGTGCCAGCACCCCCGGGACAGGGAGCGAGCAGTACTTC
size: -; V: TRBV27; J: TRBJ1-5; D: TRBD1; CDR3: CASRRDRDNQPQHF; DNA: TGTGCCAGCAGAAGAGACAGGGACAATCAGCCCCAGCATTTT
size: -; V: TRBV3-1/TRBV3-2; J: TRBJ1-6; D: -; CDR3: CASSQGVNTGSSPLHF; DNA: TGTGCCAGCAGCCAAGGGGTCAATACGGGGAGTTCACCCCTCCACTTT
size: -; V: TRBV9; J: TRBJ2-1; D: -; CDR3: CASSNSGLYNEQFF; DNA: TGTGCCAGCAGCAACAGCGGGTTGTACAATGAGCAGTTCTTC
size: -; V: TRBV27; J: TRBJ2-3; D: TRBD2; CDR3: CASSLPPLAGYADTQYF; DNA: TGTGCCAGCAGTTTACCGCCCCTAGCGGGGTACGCAGATACGCAGTATTTT
size: -; V: TRBV5-6; J: TRBJ1-2; D: TRBD1; CDR3: CASSTTAGTGPSPNYGYTF; DNA: TGTGCCAGCAGCACGACCGCAGGGACAGGGCCTAGCCCTAACTATGGCTACACCTTC
size: few; V: TRBV5-1; J: TRBJ2-5; D: -; CDR3: CASSLAYQETQYF; DNA: TGCGCCAGCAGCTTGGCGTACCAAGAGACCCAGTACTTC
size: -; V: TRBV27; J: TRBJ2-7; D: -; CDR3: CASSLSGNSYEQYF; DNA: TGTGCCAGCAGTTTGTCAGGCAACTCCTACGAGCAGTACTTC
size: -; V: TRBV9; J: TRBJ1-4; D: TRBD1; CDR3: CASSVEGQTNEKLFF; DNA: TGTGCCAGCAGCGTCGAGGGACAGACTAATGAAAAACTGTTTTTT
size: -; V: TRBV6-5; J: TRBJ2-5; D: TRBD2; CDR3: CASSYSLAGIQETQYF; DNA: TGTGCCAGCAGTTACTCCCTAGCGGGGATCCAAGAGACCCAGTACTTC
size: -; V: TRBV25-1; J: TRBJ2-2; D: -; CDR3: CASSGGPGDRDTGELFF; DNA: TGTGCCAGCAGTGGCGGGCCAGGGGACCGGGACACCGGGGAGCTGTTTTTT
size: few; V: TRBV24-1; J: TRBJ2-5; D: TRBD2; CDR3: CATSDPLTSGVNQETQYF; DNA: TGTGCCACCAGTGATCCCCTGACTAGCGGGGTAAACCAAGAGACCCAGTACTTC
size: few; V: TRBV7-9; J: TRBJ2-7; D: -; CDR3: CASSLGGGAGYEQYF; DNA: TGTGCCAGCAGCTTAGGTGGGGGGGCCGGGTACGAGCAGTACTTC
size: -; V: TRBV5-1; J: TRBJ1-1; D: -; CDR3: CASSLMEGRFF; DNA: TGCGCCAGCAGCTTGATGGAGGGGCGATTCTTT
size: -; V: TRBV7-2; J: TRBJ2-7; D: -; CDR3: CASSLYRDEQYF; DNA: TGTGCCAGCAGCTTATACAGAGACGAGCAGTACTTC
size: many; V: TRBV12-3/TRBV12-4; J: TRBJ1-2; D: -; CDR3: CASSSLGGGYTF; DNA: TGTGCCAGCAGTTCTCTGGGGGGTGGCTACACCTTC
size: few; V: TRBV5-6; J: TRBJ2-7; D: TRBD2; CDR3: CASSLVGGYDYEQYF; DNA: TGTGCCAGCAGCTTGGTGGGGGGGTATGACTACGAGCAGTACTTC
size: -; V: TRBV14; J: TRBJ2-7; D: TRBD1; CDR3: CASRLTGASRYEQYF; DNA: TGTGCCAGCAGACTGACAGGGGCCAGCCGTTACGAGCAGTACTTC
size: -; V: TRBV3-1/TRBV3-2; J: TRBJ1-1; D: TRBD1; CDR3: CASTNRGQEGTEAFF; DNA: TGTGCCAGCACGAACAGGGGGCAAGAAGGGACTGAAGCTTTCTTT
size: -; V: TRBV2; J: TRBJ2-3; D: -; CDR3: CASSDLRGTDTQYF; DNA: TGTGCCAGCAGTGATTTGCGGGGAACAGATACGCAGTATTTT
size: -; V: TRBV2; J: TRBJ1-4; D: -; CDR3: CASSVQGGLGEKLFF; DNA: TGTGCCAGCAGTGTACAGGGTGGCCTTGGTGAAAAACTGTTTTTT
size: -; V: TRBV7-3; J: TRBJ1-1; D: TRBD1; CDR3: CASSPSQGKLAEAFF; DNA: TGTGCCAGCAGCCCGTCACAGGGGAAATTGGCTGAAGCTTTCTTT
size: once; V: TRBV9; J: TRBJ1-3; D: -; CDR3: CASSVGTSSGNTIYF; DNA: TGTGCCAGCAGCGTAGGGACTAGCTCTGGAAACACCATATATTTT
size: -; V: TRBV18; J: TRBJ1-2; D: TRBD1; CDR3: CASSPGTGSGYGYTF; DNA: TGTGCCAGCTCACCGGGGACAGGGTCGGGCTATGGCTACACCTTC
size: -; V: TRBV5-8; J: TRBJ2-7; D: -; CDR3: CASSSRGYEQYF; DNA: TGTGCCAGCAGCTCCAGGGGCTACGAGCAGTACTTC
size: -; V: TRBV30; J: TRBJ1-2; D: -; CDR3: CAWSVARPWYGYTF; DNA: TGTGCCTGGAGTGTAGCCAGGCCCTGGTATGGCTACACCTTC
size: -; V: TRBV7-2; J: TRBJ2-5; D: -; CDR3: CASSLMVGAETQYF; DNA: TGTGCCAGCAGCTTAATGGTGGGGGCGGAGACCCAGTACTTC